This TCR beta chain derives from a study of T-cell reconstitution after alpha-beta-depleted transplantation in children listed by TCRdb under 2016. Notes on the research overall: Using TCR repertoire profiling, the study quantitatively followed how T-cell immune reconstitution unfolded in children after TCRalphabeta/CD19-depleted allogeneic hematopoietic cell transplantation. Points the paper makes about the study in general: The frequencies of hyperexpanded clones fell over the following months, and after one year, T-cell counts and TCRbeta diversity were mostly attributed to newly produced T cells. About two months after transplant, the apparently early recovery of alphabetaT-cell counts reportedly depended on just several hundred clones that had expanded rapidly and came from non-depleted graft cells. In some patients, the high TCRbeta diversity seen at day 60 was put down to recipient T cells and intrathymic progenitors that had survived conditioning.

The sample's treatment or condition label, in plain terms: allogeneic hematopoietic cell transplantation with graft depleted of TCRalphabeta T cells and CD19 B cells. The transplant recipients were children given TCRalphabeta/CD19-depleted allogeneic hematopoietic cell grafts. The CDR3 covers 12 residues, taking in both the cysteine and the phenylalanine. Only the CDR3 portion is preserved as DNA: 36 bases, with reading frame beginning at the first base. CDR1 and CDR2 (SGHRS, YFSETQ) derive from the germline V gene. To note about this clonotype: No antigen is known for it. This may arise from a read error, as a much more abundant clone is one base away.

The receptor library was made with PCR. The data were produced on an Illumina HiSeq 2500. To normalize quantification of the TCRbeta repertoire, the TCR libraries were built with molecular barcoding that relied on unique molecular identifiers. TCRdb reanalyzed the raw reads on its own, using fastp at Q25 for trimming and MiXCR for clone calling, and kept in-frame beta chains. Under each unique CDR3 protein, matching rows form one entry showing the most common genes and DNA. In this sample the table shows about 300,000 distinct CDR3 sequences, over 9.5% of which occur a single time. The biggest ten clones account for approximately 7% of the sample.

The V and J genes are TRBV5-1 and TRBJ2-1, with the D gene not clear enough to name. This TCR was recovered from a boy under two years old with acute myeloid leukemia, due to receive a stem cell transplant. Sequenced here: PBMCs, sampled before TCRalphabeta/CD19-depleted stem cell transplant. The CDR3 region reads CASSARINGQFF. At the DNA level, the sequence is TGCGCCAGCAGCGCCCGAATCAATGGGCAGTTCTTC.